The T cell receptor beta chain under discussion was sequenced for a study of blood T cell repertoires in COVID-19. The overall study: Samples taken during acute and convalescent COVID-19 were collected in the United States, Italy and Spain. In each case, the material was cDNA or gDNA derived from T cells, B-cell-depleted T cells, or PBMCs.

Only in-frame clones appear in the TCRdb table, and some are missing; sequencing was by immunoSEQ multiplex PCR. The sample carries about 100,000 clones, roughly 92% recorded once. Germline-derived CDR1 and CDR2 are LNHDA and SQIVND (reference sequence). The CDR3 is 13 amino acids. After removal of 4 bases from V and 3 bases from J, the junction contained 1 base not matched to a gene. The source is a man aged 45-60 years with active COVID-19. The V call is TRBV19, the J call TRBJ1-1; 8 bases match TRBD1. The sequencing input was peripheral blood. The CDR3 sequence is CASSKQGDTEAFF. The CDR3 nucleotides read TGTGCCAGTAGTAAACAGGGGGACACTGAAGCTTTCTTT.